This T cell receptor (beta chain) was captured in a study of T cells in localized non-small cell lung cancer. The CDR3 totals 14 residues. Germline assignment: CDR1 LNHNV and CDR2 YYDKDF (reference sequence). The V gene lost 3 bases and the J gene lost 5 bases, with 13 bases spanning the gap. The table came from immunoSEQ multiplex PCR; TCRdb's copy has only in-frame clones and leaves some out. The data show roughly 24,000 clones, with around 93% seen just once and over 3.5% held by the top ten. Whole-study findings and limits: There were a median roughly 62 of the top 100 tumor clones appearing in adjacent lung.

Comment on this clone: Its target is unknown.

V and J are TRBV15 and TRBJ2-5; perhaps TRBD1 as D (7 bases). The source was peripheral blood, collected before any cancer treatment. The receptor comes from a female donor at least 60 years old with stage II squamous cell lung carcinoma. The CDR3, as DNA: TGTGCCACCAGCAGTGGAGGGACAGTTGAGACCCAGTACTTC. Protein product: CATSSGGTVETQYF.